A single T cell receptor (beta chain) is shown here with its context. What it binds is unknown. Germline loops: CDR1 DFQATT, CDR2 SNEGSKA (reference sequence). The CDR3 length is 15 residues. Amplification used two nested PCRs: 16 cycles, then approximately 9 cycles, on TCRalpha/TCRbeta cDNA. No DNA is given; TCRdb re-called the 5' RACE reads and lists each CDR3 protein once. Reported are approximately 340,000 distinct CDR3 sequences; the ten largest clones contain 2% to 2.5%. This specimen belongs to a study of monozygotic twins with inflammatory bowel disease. General observations from the study: Those with IBD had lower TCRbeta diversity (inverse Simpson) than their healthy co-twins did.

Someone took an approximately 2.5 ml blood sample from each of the donors. Whole blood that had not undergone T cell sorting provided the isolated total RNA. V gene TRBV20-1 combines with J gene TRBJ2-7; checking the TCRdb D call of TRBD2 is not possible without DNA. This TCR was recovered from a human donor with ulcerative colitis or Crohn's disease, or a healthy co-twin of an affected twin (not recorded which). The specimen was blood. The CDR3 is CSARGLAGGSYEQYF.